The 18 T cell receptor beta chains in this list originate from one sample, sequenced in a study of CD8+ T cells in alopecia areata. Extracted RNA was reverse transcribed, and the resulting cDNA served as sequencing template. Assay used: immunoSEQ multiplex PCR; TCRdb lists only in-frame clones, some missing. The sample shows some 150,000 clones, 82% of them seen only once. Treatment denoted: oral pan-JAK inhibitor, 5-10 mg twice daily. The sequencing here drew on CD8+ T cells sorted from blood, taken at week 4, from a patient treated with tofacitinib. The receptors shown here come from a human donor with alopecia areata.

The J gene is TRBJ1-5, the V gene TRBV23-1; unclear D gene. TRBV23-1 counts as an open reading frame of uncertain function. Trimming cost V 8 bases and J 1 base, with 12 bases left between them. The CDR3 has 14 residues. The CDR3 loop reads CASVLAGSNQPQHF. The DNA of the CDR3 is TGCGCCAGCGTTCTCGCAGGCAGCAATCAGCCCCAGCATTTT.

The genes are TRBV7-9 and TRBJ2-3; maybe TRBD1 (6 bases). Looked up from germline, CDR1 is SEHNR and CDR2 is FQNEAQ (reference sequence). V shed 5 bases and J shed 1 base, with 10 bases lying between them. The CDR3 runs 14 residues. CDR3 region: CASSRSGGTDTQYF. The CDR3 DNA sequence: TGTGCCAGCAGCCGCTCAGGGGGCACAGATACGCAGTATTTT.

CDR3 nucleotide sequence: TGTGCCAGCAGTTTGGGCTATTTGGGGCGTTACACCTTC. The encoded protein is CASSLGYLGRYTF. This chain uses TRBV28 with TRBJ1-2; TRBD1 might be the D (5 bases). This CDR3 comprises 13 residues. The germline V and J ends were trimmed by 3 bases and 11 bases, with 16 bases remaining between them. CDR1 is MDHEN, CDR2 SYDVKM, per germline.

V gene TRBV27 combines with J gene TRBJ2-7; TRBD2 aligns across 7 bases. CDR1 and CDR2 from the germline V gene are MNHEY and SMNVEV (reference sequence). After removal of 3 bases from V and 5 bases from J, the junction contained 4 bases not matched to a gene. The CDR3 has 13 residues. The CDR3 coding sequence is TGTGCCAGCAGTTTGGGGGGGTTTAACGAGCAGTACTTC. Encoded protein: CASSLGGFNEQYF.

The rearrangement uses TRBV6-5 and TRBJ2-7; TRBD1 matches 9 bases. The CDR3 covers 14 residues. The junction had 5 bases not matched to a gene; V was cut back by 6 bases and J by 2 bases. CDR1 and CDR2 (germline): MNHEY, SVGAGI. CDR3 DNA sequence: TGTGCCAGCAGCCCGGGACAGGGCACCTACGAGCAGTACTTC. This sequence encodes CASSPGQGTYEQYF.

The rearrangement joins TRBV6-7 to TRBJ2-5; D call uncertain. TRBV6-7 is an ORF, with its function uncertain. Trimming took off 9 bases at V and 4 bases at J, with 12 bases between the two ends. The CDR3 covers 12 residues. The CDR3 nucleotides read TGTGCCAGGGGCCGGGCTAGAGAGACCCAGTACTTC. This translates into CARGRARETQYF.

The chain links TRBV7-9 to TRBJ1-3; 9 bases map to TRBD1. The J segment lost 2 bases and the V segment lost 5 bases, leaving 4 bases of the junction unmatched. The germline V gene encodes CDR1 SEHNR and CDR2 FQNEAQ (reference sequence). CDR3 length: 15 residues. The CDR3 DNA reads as TGTGCCAGCAGCCGGACAGGGGATGCTGGAAACACCATATATTTT. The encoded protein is CASSRTGDAGNTIYF.

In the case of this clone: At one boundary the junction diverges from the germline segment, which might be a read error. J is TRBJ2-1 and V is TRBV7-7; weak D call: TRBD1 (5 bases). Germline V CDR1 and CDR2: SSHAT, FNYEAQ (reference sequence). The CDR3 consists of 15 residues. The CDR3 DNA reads TGTGCTAGCAGCTTAGTGCCAGGGCCCTACAATGAGCAGTTCTTC. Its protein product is CASSLVPGPYNEQFF.

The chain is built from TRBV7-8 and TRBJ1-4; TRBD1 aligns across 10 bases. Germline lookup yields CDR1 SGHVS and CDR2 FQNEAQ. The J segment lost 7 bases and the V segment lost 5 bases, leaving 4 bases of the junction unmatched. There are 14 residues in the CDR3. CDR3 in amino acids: CASSLGTGVEKLFF. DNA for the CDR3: TGTGCCAGCAGCCTAGGGACAGGGGTTGAAAAACTGTTTTTT.

In nucleotides, the CDR3 is TGTGCCAGCACCGGCAGGGGGCCGAGGGAGCAGTACTTC. Translation: CASTGRGPREQYF. The chain carries TRBV6-5 and TRBJ2-7; 8 nucleotides align to TRBD1. The CDR3 extends over 13 amino acids. V gave up 7 bases and J gave up 7 bases; unmatched junction bases: 9. CDR1 MNHEY and CDR2 SVGAGI come from the germline V gene.

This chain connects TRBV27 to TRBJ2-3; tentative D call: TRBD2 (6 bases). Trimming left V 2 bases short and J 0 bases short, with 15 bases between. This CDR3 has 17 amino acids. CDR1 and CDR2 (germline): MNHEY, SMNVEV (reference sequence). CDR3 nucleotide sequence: TGTGCCAGCAGTTTAATCCCGGGGGAGGTTAGCACAGATACGCAGTATTTT. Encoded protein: CASSLIPGEVSTDTQYF.

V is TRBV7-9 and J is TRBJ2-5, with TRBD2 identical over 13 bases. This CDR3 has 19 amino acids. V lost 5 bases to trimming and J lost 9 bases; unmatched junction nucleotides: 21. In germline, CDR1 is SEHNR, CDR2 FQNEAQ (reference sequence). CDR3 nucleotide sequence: TGTGCCAGCAGCCCCGCACGAACTGGGACTAGCGGGGTCCCCTGGGCCCAGTACTTC. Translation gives CASSPARTGTSGVPWAQYF.

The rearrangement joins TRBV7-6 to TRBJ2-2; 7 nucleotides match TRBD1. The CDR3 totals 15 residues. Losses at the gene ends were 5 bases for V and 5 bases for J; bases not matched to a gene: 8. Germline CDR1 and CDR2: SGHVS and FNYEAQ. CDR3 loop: CASSLRTGLTGELFF. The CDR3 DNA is TGTGCCAGCAGCCTCCGGACAGGTCTAACCGGGGAGCTGTTTTTT.

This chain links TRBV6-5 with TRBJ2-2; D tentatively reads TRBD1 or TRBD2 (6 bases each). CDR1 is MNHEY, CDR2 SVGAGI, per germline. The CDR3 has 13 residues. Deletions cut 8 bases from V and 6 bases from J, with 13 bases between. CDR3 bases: TGTGCCAGCCGGCCGGGGGCGGCCGGGGAGCTGTTTTTT. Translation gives CASRPGAAGELFF.

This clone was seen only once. CDR3 amino acids: CASAKGNSEEQYF. The CDR3 DNA follows: TGTGCCAGCGCGAAGGGGAACTCCGAGGAGCAGTACTTC. The rearrangement uses TRBV27 and TRBJ2-7; D possibly corresponds to TRBD1 (5 bases). Trimming removed 8 bases from V and 7 bases from J, with 18 bases in between. The CDR3 contains 13 residues. Per germline, CDR1 MNHEY and CDR2 SMNVEV (reference sequence).

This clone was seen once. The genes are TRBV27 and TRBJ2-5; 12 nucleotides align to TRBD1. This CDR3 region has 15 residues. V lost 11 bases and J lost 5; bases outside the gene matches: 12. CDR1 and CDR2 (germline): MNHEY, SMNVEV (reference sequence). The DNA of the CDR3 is TGTGCCGACCCGGGGACAGGGGGCTTTCTGGAGACCCAGTACTTC. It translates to CADPGTGGFLETQYF.

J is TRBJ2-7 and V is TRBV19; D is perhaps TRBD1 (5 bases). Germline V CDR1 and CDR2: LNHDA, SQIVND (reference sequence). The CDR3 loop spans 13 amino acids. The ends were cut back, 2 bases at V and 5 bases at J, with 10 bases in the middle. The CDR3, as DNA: TGTGCCAGTAGTATAAGGGGCTACGACGAGCAGTACTTC. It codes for CASSIRGYDEQYF.

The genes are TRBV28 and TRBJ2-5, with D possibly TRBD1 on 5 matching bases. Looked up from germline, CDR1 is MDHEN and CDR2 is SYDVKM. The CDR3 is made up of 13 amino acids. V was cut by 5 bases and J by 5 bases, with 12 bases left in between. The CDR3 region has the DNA TGTGCCAGCAGTCATACAGGAAAGGAGACCCAGTACTTC. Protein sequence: CASSHTGKETQYF. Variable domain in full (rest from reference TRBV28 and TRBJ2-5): DVKVTQSSRYLVKRTGEKVFLECVQDMDHENMFWYRQDPGLGLRLIYFSYDVKMKEKGDIPEGYSVSREKKERFSLILESASTNQTSMYLCASSHTGKETQYFGPGTRLLVL.